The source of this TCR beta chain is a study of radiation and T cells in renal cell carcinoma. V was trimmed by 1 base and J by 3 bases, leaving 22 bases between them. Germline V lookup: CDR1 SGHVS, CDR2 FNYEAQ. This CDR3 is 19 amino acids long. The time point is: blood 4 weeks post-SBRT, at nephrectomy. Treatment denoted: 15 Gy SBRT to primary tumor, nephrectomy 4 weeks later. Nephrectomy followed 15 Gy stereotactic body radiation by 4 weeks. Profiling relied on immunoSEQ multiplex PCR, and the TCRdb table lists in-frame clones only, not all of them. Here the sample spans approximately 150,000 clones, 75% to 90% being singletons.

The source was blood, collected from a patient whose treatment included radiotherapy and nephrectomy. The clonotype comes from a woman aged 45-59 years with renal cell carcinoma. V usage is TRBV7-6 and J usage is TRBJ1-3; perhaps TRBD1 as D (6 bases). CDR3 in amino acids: CASSLGGTIFSVGGNTIYF. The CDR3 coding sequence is TGTGCCAGCAGCTTAGGCGGGACAATATTTTCAGTCGGTGGAAACACCATATATTTT.